This TCR beta chain originates from a study of Ad26.COV2.S vaccination and SARS-CoV-2 variants. The wider study: Donor participated within the Ad26.COV2.S arm of the COV1001 trial.

Here immunoSEQ multiplex PCR was the method, and the copy in TCRdb shows in-frame clones only, minus some. The sample yields 380,000 or so clones, 88% seen once. Treatment denoted: over 15 received Ad26.COV2.S at low or high dose, single or two shots; about 5 received placebo; per-sample allocation not given. Collection of the samples took place on day 63 after the first injection of vaccine or placebo. Study-wide findings and caveats: Similar non-spike TCR breadth was observed in recipients of vaccine and of placebo. While placebo recipients had lower spike-specific TCR breadth, vaccine recipients had more.

With 5 bases removed from V and 5 bases from J, the gap between germline ends came to 15 bases. This CDR3 comprises 14 residues. Germline values: CDR1 SGHTA, CDR2 FQGNSA. This clone appeared once. Its cognate antigen is unknown. The source is a person between 18 and 65 years old who received the Ad26.COV2.S COVID-19 vaccine or a placebo. V is TRBV7-2 and J is TRBJ2-5; D is uncertain. Specimen: peripheral blood, collected in a trial of Ad26.COV2.S vaccine versus placebo. The CDR3 region is CASSPLTPKETQYF. In DNA, the CDR3 is TGTGCCAGCAGCCCCCTCACGCCGAAGGAGACCCAGTACTTC. The full variable domain, its missing parts supplied by reference TRBV7-2 and TRBJ2-5, is GAGVSQSPSNKVTEKGKDVELRCDPISGHTALYWYRQSLGQGLEFLIYFQGNSAPDKSGLPSDRFSAERTGGSVSTLTIQRTQQEDSAVYLCASSPLTPKETQYFGPGTRLLVL.